This T cell receptor (beta chain) was identified in a study of radiotherapy plus CTLA-4 blockade in lung cancer. Study summary: Objective responses were observed in around 17% of patients, and disease control was achieved by 30% to 35%.

TCRdb keeps only in-frame clones here, not all; method: immunoSEQ multiplex PCR. In the table there are tens of thousands of clones, approximately 71% of which are singletons. Study-wide findings and caveats: Alongside interferon-beta, early blood T cell clone dynamics were reportedly the best predictor of response. Radiotherapy plus ipilimumab was followed by expansion in blood of tumor-derived TCR clones.

CTLA-4 blockade using ipilimumab, together with focal radiation, was received by patients with chemo-refractory metastatic non-small-cell lung cancer. The germline V gene has CDR1 SGDLS and CDR2 YYNGEE. Trimming at V came to 0 bases and at J to 4 bases, leaving 2 bases not matched to a gene. The CDR3 has 15 amino acids. Notes on this clone: Its antigen is currently unknown.

This sequence joins TRBV9 and TRBJ2-1; 9 bases map to TRBD2. The sequenced sample was peripheral blood, obtained from a patient treated with radiotherapy plus ipilimumab. The source is a human donor with non-small cell lung cancer whose response to radiotherapy plus ipilimumab could not be evaluated. CDR3 sequence (DNA): TGTGCCAGCAGCGTAGACAGCGGGAGGTACAATGAGCAGTTCTTC. Its translation is CASSVDSGRYNEQFF.